This record covers a single T cell receptor beta chain. This clone was seen only once. Which antigen it targets is not known. Base-call qualities are not available, and no considerably larger clone is one nucleotide away. The data were taken from a study of blood T cell repertoires in COVID-19 (dated by TCRdb to about 2020). Notes on the research overall: Collaborator samples came from the United States, Italy and Spain and covered acute and convalescent phases of COVID-19. The prospective study material was composed of cDNA or gDNA derived from T cells, B-cell-depleted T cells, or PBMCs. Deeply sampled blood TCRbeta repertoires from subjects exposed to, actively infected with, or recovered from COVID-19 were included in the dataset. The repertoires were released in a freely available public database intended as a resource for research on the immune response to SARS-CoV-2. The samples were drawn from the first 160 participants of the ongoing ImmuneRACE study and from more than 1,000 subjects provided by 6 global collaborators. Sample metadata almost always included a de-identified subject ID, COVID-19 status, age in years and sex. Where HLA class I and class II types were available, the types were taken from metadata supplied by the sample provider, not from assay-based typing.

TCRbeta CDR3 regions were amplified from genomic DNA by means of the immunoSEQ Assay, a bias-controlled multiplex PCR. The source study handled its data this way. Within the assay, amplification of reference gene primers was used to estimate how many nucleated cells each sample contained. To quantify the absolute abundance of each unique TCRbeta CDR3 rearrangement, sequence reads were collapsed and filtered. For each sample, productive Simpson clonality was calculated as the square root of Simpson's diversity index over productive rearrangements. The immuneACCESS repertoire file appears here via TCRdb, limited to in-frame rearrangements. These files lack a portion of the clones; in checked studies, under half of the deficit traces to unresolved V genes, and the cause of the others is not known. The D gene and trimming were derived from the DNA, and the V and J assignments and clone size from that table. This sample lists roughly 330,000 clones; 70% to 90% were detected once. The top ten clonotypes cover approximately 5.2% of the sample.

In the prospective study, participants were about 18 to 95 years old, resided in 24 geographic areas of the United States, and were enrolled through a virtual design. In the prospective study, participants were assigned to cohorts based on the clinical history participants reported in a screening survey and a study questionnaire. Recovered participants in ImmuneRACE Cohort 3 were defined as having two consecutive negative NP/OP PCR tests, clearance from a healthcare professional, or resolution of symptoms. Each participant in the prospective study had whole blood, serum and a nasopharyngeal or oropharyngeal swab collected by mobile phlebotomists. Over a roughly two-month period, participants in the prospective study had the option of providing additional blood draws and questionnaires. Prospective study blood samples were shipped either frozen or at room temperature before DNA extraction. General study outcomes and caveats: How much clinical and demographic metadata was included differed by source and by participant, and the metadata was provided uncurated.

Measured from the cysteine to the phenylalanine, the CDR3 is 15 residues long. Just CDR3 DNA is preserved here, 45 bases in frame from base 1. Trimming at the junction amounts to 2 bases on V and 4 bases on J, and the germline ends lie 14 bases apart. The CDR1 and CDR2 encoded by the germline V gene are MNHEY and SVGEGT. The chain joins TRBV6-2 or TRBV6-3 to TRBJ1-2, and TRBD1 may be the D gene, going by 6 matching bases. Sequencing was carried out using PBMCs or T cells enriched from blood (not recorded which). This sequence was found in a woman in her twenties or thirties who had recovered from COVID-19. The nucleotides read TGTGCCAGCAGTTACCGGGGGGCCCCGCTCTATGGCTACACCTTC. It specifies CASSYRGAPLYGYTF.